The 15 T cell receptor beta chains below come from one sample, sequenced in a study of human T cells and chemical hapten exposure. MiXCR, applied by TCRdb to the 5' RACE reads, yields one record per CDR3 protein. The top ten clones hold around 1.5% of a sample with about 140,000 distinct CDR3 sequences, about 4.3% of them seen once. Total RNA extraction was carried out from unfractionated whole blood. These receptors originate from a female donor in good health.

This clonotype was detected a few times. The V and J genes are TRBV27 and TRBJ2-7, with TRBD1 matching 8 bases. The V gene's germline CDR1 is MNHEY and CDR2 SMNVEV (reference sequence). Trimming cost V 5 bases and J 1 base; bases outside gene matches: 10. CDR3 length equals 16 residues. The CDR3 reads CASSPDRGHISYEQYF. CDR3 coding DNA: TGTGCCAGCAGTCCAGACAGGGGTCATATATCCTACGAGCAGTACTTC.

This clonotype has a handful of counts. V usage is TRBV5-4 and J usage is TRBJ1-2, with D possibly being TRBD1 (5 bases). V was clipped by 6 bases and J by 4 bases, with 10 bases between them. Germline V gene data show CDR1 as SGHNT and CDR2 as YYREEE (reference sequence). The CDR3 is 12 residues long. The CDR3 reads CASKGRAYGYTF. The CDR3 DNA reads as TGTGCCAGCAAGGGGCGGGCCTATGGCTACACCTTC.

This chain connects TRBV2 to TRBJ1-3; a possible D gene is TRBD1 (6 bases). The V gene lost 6 bases and the J gene lost 4 bases, with 16 bases spanning the gap. CDR1 and CDR2 from the germline V gene are SNHLY and FYNNEI. The CDR3 length is 15 residues. CDR3 nucleotide sequence: TGTGCCAGCAGCGCGGTGACAGGTCCGGGAAACACCATATATTTT. It translates to CASSAVTGPGNTIYF.

In its sample, this clonotype was seen many times. This sequence joins TRBV18 and TRBJ2-5, with a possible D match to TRBD2 (6 bases). Germline values: CDR1 KGHSH, CDR2 LQKENI. V shed 1 base and J shed 4 bases, with 13 bases lying between them. The CDR3 is made up of 15 amino acids. The CDR3 sequence: CASSPRRGNGETQYF. CDR3 coding DNA: TGTGCCAGCTCACCACGACGGGGGAACGGAGAGACCCAGTACTTC.

This clonotype was recorded many times. The genes are TRBV12-3 or TRBV12-4 and TRBJ1-2; D is uncertain. The CDR3 consists of 12 residues. Deletions cut 1 base from V and 8 bases from J, with 8 bases between. The CDR3 DNA sequence: TGTGCCAGCAGTTTAGTTGGGTGGGGCTACACCTTC. It yields the protein CASSLVGWGYTF.

This clonotype was detected ten times or more. This rearrangement joins TRBV28 to TRBJ2-5, with D perhaps TRBD2 (5 bases). V dropped 2 bases and J dropped 2 bases, with 9 bases sitting between them. Per germline, CDR1 MDHEN and CDR2 SYDVKM. CDR3 size: 14 residues. CDR3 protein: CASSLAGNQETQYF. The CDR3 DNA is TGTGCCAGCAGTTTAGCCGGGAATCAAGAGACCCAGTACTTC.

This clonotype was counted at least ten times. The J gene is TRBJ2-3, the V gene TRBV5-4; 8 bases map to TRBD2. The CDR3 has 14 residues. The V gene end was trimmed by 5 bases and the J gene end by 4 bases; junction bases not matched to a gene: 6. Germline V gene sequence: CDR1 SGHNT, CDR2 YYREEE (reference sequence). CDR3 sequence: CASRPGGPSDTQYF. The CDR3 DNA is TGTGCCAGCAGGCCGGGGGGGCCATCAGATACGCAGTATTTT.

This clonotype was seen ten or more times. V usage is TRBV2 and J usage is TRBJ2-5, with a weak D call TRBD2 (7 bases). The V end was cut by 5 bases, the J end by 1 base, with 17 bases between. The germline CDR1 and CDR2 sequences are SNHLY and FYNNEI. The CDR3 sequence is 16 residues long. This CDR3 is CASSQGGGAAQETQYF. The CDR3 DNA is TGTGCCAGCAGTCAAGGGGGGGGAGCAGCCCAAGAGACCCAGTACTTC.

This sequence joins TRBV28 and TRBJ1-4; perhaps TRBD1 as D (5 bases). Germline lookup yields CDR1 MDHEN and CDR2 SYDVKM. CDR3 length: 15 residues. Trimming removed 6 bases at V and 0 bases at J, with 11 bases between. CDR3 bases: TGTGCCAGCAGCCCCCCCAGGGCAACTAATGAAAAACTGTTTTTT. Protein: CASSPPRATNEKLFF.

In its sample, this clonotype was seen a few times. The V and J genes are TRBV12-3 or TRBV12-4 and TRBJ1-6; the D is unclear. This CDR3 spans 13 amino acids. V lost 2 bases and J lost 7, with 6 bases in between. As DNA, the CDR3 is TGTGCCAGCAGTTTAACGGGCAATTCACCCCTCCACTTT. This sequence encodes CASSLTGNSPLHF.

This clonotype was recorded at least ten times. This CDR3 reads CSARVGGGTPHLTDTQYF. CDR3 coding DNA: TGCAGTGCTAGAGTAGGCGGGGGGACTCCTCACCTCACAGATACGCAGTATTTT. The chain employs TRBV20-1 and TRBJ2-3; 8 bases are a match to TRBD2. This CDR3 contains 18 residues. The junction had 14 bases not matched to a gene; V was cut back by 1 base and J by 2 bases. Germline V gene lookup returns CDR1 DFQATT and CDR2 SNEGSKA (reference sequence).

This clonotype was recorded many times. The CDR3 is CASSVGGRVGELFF. DNA of the CDR3: TGTGCCAGCAGTGTTGGGGGGCGCGTCGGGGAGCTGTTTTTT. This chain links TRBV13 with TRBJ2-2; perhaps D is TRBD1 or TRBD2 (6 bases each). Germline V gives CDR1 PRHDT, CDR2 FYEKMQ (reference sequence). The CDR3 totals 14 residues. The V end was cut by 6 bases, the J end by 7 bases, with 15 bases between.

The rearrangement joins TRBV13 to TRBJ1-1; 10 nucleotides agree with TRBD1. Germline V gene lookup returns CDR1 PRHDT and CDR2 FYEKMQ (reference sequence). This CDR3 has 15 amino acids. V lost 0 bases to trimming and J lost 8 bases; unmatched junction nucleotides: 6. CDR3 sequence (DNA): TGTGCCAGCAGCTTAGGCCCCGGGACAGGGGTCGAAGCTTTCTTT. Protein: CASSLGPGTGVEAFF.

This clonotype was observed at least ten times. The chain uses TRBV5-1 and TRBJ2-7; D uncertain. Trimming took 0 bases from V and 3 from J, leaving 4 bases between them. The CDR3 loop spans 12 amino acids. In germline, CDR1 is SGHRS, CDR2 YFSETQ. The DNA for the CDR3 is TGCGCCAGCAGCTTGGACTACTACGAGCAGTACTTC. It yields the protein CASSLDYYEQYF.

This clonotype has a count of ten or more. CDR3 residues: CASSVGENTGELFF. The CDR3 DNA follows: TGTGCCAGCAGCGTAGGGGAGAACACCGGGGAGCTGTTTTTT. The gene calls are TRBV5-4 and TRBJ2-2, with D possibly TRBD1 on 5 matching bases. V lost 4 bases and J 1 base, leaving 8 bases between the germline ends. CDR1 is SGHNT, CDR2 YYREEE, per germline (reference sequence). There are 14 residues in the CDR3.